The T cell receptor beta chain described here comes from a study of T cell repertoires in cytomegalovirus infection. Study-level results: Carriage of CMV together with the relevant HLA was identifiable through cumulative public TCR beta family frequency.

This CDR3 has 13 residues. Germline CDR1 SEHNR, CDR2 FQNEAQ (reference sequence). Trimming cost V 7 bases and J 5 bases; bases outside gene matches: 7. TCRdb reprocessed the reads with MiXCR, giving one entry per CDR3 protein. This sample has about 530,000 distinct CDR3 sequences; approximately 26% occur once, and the top ten carry around 13%. As regards this clonotype: Antigen: not known.

The source of this sequence is a human donor in good health (CMV status not recorded). Some clones in this sample may be carry-over from other donors' samples. The gene calls are TRBV7-9 and TRBJ2-5; 7 nucleotides align to TRBD2. Sequencing was performed on PBMCs. In DNA, the CDR3 is TGTGCCAGCACCCCTCGGGGGGTTGAGACCCAGTACTTC. Translation: CASTPRGVETQYF.